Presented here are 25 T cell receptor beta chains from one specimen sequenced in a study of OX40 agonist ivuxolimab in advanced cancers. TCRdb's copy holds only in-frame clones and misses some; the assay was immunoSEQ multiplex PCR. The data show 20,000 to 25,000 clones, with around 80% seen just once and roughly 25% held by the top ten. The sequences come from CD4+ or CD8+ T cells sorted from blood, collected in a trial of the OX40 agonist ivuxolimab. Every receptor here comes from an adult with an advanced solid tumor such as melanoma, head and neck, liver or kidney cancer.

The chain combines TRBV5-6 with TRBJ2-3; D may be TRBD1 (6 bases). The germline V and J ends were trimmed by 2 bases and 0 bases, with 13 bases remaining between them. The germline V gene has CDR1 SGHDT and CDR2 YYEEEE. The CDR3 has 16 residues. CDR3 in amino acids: CASSFRQVPSTDTQYF. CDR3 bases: TGTGCCAGCAGCTTCAGACAGGTCCCTAGCACAGATACGCAGTATTTT.

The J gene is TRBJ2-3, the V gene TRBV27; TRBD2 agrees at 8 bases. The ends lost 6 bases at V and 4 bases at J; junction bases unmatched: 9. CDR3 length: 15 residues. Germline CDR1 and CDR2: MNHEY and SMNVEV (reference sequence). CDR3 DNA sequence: TGTGCCAGCAGCCCCCCCAGCGGGAGATCAGATACGCAGTATTTT. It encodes CASSPPSGRSDTQYF.

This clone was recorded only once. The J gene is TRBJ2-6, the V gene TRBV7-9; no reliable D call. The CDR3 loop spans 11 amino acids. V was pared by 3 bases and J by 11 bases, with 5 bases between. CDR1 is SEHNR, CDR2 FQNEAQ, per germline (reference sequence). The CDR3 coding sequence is TGTGCCAGCAGCTTGGGTTACGTCCTGACTTTC. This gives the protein CASSLGYVLTF.

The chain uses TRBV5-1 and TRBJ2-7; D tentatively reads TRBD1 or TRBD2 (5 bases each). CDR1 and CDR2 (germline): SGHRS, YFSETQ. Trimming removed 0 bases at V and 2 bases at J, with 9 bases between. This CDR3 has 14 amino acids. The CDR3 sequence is CASSLAGRPYEQYF. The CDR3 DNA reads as TGCGCCAGCAGCTTGGCGGGGCGCCCCTACGAGCAGTACTTC.

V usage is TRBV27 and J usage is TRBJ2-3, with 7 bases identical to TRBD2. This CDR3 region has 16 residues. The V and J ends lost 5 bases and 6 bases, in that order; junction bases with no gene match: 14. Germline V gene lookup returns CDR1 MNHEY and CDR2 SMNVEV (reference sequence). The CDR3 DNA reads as TGTGCCAGCAGTATAACACCACAGACTAGCTGGGATACGCAGTATTTT. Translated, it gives CASSITPQTSWDTQYF.

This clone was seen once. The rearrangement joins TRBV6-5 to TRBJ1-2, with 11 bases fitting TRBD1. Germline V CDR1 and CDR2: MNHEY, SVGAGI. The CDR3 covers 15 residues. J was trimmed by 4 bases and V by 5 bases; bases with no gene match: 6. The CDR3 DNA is TGTGCCAGCAGTATAACCGGGACAGGGGGCTATGGCTACACCTTC. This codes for CASSITGTGGYGYTF.

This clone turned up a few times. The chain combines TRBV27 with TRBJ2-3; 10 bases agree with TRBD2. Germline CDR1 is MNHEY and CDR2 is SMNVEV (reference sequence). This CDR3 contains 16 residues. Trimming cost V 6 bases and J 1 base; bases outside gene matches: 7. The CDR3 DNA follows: TGTGCCAGCAGGTTAGCGGGGGGTTACCGCACAGATACGCAGTATTTT. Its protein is CASRLAGGYRTDTQYF.

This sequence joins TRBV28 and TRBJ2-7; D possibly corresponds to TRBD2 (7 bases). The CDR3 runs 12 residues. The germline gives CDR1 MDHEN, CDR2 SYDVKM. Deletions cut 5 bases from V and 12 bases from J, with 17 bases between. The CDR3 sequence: CASSPPRGALYF. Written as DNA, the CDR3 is TGTGCCAGCAGTCCCCCTCGGGGGGCCCTGTACTTC.

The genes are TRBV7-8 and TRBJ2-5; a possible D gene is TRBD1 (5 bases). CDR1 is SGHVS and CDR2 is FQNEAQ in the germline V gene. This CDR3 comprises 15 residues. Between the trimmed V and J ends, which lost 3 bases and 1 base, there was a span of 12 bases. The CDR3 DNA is TGTGCCAGCAGCTTGCCAGGGCAAATCCAAGAGACCCAGTACTTC. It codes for CASSLPGQIQETQYF.

CDR3 loop: CASILSGDQETQYF. CDR3 nucleotides: TGTGCCAGCATCCTTAGCGGGGACCAAGAGACCCAGTACTTC. The rearrangement links TRBV21-1 to TRBJ2-5; no DNA check was done on the table's D call, TRBD2. TRBV21-1 is a documented pseudogene. The CDR3 is 14 residues long.

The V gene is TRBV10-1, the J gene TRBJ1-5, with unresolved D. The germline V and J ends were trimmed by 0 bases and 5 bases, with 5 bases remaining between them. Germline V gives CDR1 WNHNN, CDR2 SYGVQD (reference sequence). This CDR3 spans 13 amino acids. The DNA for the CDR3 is TGCGCCAGCAGTGAGTCTGGGGATCAGCCCCAGCATTTT. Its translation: CASSESGDQPQHF.

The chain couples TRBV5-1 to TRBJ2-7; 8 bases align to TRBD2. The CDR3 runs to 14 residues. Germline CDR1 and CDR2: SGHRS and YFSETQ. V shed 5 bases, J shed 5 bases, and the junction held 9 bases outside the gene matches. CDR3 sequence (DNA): TGCGCCAGCAGACGCGCGACGACTAGCGACGAGCAGTACTTC. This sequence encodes CASRRATTSDEQYF.

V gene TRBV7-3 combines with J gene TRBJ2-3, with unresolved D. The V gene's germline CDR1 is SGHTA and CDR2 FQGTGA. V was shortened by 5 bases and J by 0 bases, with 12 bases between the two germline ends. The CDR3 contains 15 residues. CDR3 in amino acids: CASSPDGSSTDTQYF. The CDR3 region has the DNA TGTGCCAGCAGCCCCGATGGATCTAGCACAGATACGCAGTATTTT.

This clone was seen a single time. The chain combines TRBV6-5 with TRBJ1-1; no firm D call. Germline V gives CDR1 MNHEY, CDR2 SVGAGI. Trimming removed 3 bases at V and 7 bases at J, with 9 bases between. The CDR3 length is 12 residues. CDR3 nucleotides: TGTGCCAGCAGTTATTTGGGGAGTGAAGCTTTCTTT. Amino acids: CASSYLGSEAFF.

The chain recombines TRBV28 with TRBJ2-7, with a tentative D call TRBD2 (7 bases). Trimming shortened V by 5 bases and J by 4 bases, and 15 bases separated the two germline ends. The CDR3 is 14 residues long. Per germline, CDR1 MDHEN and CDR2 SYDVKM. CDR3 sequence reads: CASSLSGGTYEQYF. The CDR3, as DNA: TGTGCCAGCAGTCTTTCCGGGGGGACATACGAGCAGTACTTC.

The CDR3 DNA sequence: TGCGCCAGCAGCCAAGATACCCAGGCGGTATCTGGAAACACCATATATTTT. Protein: CASSQDTQAVSGNTIYF. The gene calls are TRBV4-1 and TRBJ1-3; D gene unclear. This CDR3 region has 17 residues. Germline lookup yields CDR1 MGHRA and CDR2 YSYEKL. V lost 0 bases and J 1 base, leaving 13 bases between the germline ends.

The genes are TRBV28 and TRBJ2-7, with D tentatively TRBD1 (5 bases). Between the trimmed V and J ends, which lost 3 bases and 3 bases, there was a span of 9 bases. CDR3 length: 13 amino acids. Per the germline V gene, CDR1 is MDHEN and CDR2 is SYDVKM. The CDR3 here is CASSFSRDYEQYF. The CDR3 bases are TGTGCCAGCAGTTTCAGCAGGGACTACGAGCAGTACTTC.

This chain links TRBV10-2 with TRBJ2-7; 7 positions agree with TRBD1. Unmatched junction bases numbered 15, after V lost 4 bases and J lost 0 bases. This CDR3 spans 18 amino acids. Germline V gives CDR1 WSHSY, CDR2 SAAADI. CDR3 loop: CASSASGGAIQYSYEQYF. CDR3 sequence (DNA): TGCGCCAGCAGTGCATCAGGGGGAGCCATTCAGTACTCCTACGAGCAGTACTTC.

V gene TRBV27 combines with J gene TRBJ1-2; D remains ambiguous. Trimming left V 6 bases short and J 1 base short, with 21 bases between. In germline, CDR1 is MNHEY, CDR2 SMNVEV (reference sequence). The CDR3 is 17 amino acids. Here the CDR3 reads CASRPNIILNHNYGYTF. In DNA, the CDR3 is TGTGCCAGCAGGCCGAATATTATACTAAACCATAACTATGGCTACACCTTC.

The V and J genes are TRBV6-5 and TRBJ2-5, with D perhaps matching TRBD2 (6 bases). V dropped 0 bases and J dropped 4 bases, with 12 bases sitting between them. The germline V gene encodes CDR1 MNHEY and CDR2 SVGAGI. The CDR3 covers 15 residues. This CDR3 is CASSYSGGEGETQYF. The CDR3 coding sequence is TGTGCCAGCAGTTACTCTGGCGGGGAAGGAGAGACCCAGTACTTC.

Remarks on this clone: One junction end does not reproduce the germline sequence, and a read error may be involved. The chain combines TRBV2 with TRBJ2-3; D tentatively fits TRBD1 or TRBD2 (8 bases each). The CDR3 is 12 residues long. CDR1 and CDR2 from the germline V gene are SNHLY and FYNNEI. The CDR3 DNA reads TGTGCCAGCAGCGGGGGGGACAGGTTCAGGCATTTT. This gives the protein CASSGGDRFRHF.

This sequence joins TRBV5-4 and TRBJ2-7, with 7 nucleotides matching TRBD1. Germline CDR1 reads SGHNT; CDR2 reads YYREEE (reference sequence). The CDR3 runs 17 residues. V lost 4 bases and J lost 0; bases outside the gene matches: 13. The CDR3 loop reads CASSRPGQGQYSYEQYF. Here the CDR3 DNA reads TGTGCCAGCAGCCGCCCAGGCCAGGGACAGTACTCCTACGAGCAGTACTTC. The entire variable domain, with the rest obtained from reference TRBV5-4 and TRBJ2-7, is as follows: ETGVTQSPTHLIKTRGQQVTLRCSSQSGHNTVSWYQQALGQGPQFIFQYYREEENGRGNFPPRFSGLQFPNYSSELNVNALELDDSALYLCASSRPGQGQYSYEQYFGPGTRLTVT.

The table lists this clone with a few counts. As DNA, the CDR3 is TGTGCCAGCAGCTCCGCCTGGGGAGCGGGAGAGCAGTCCGAGCAGTACTTC. Translating it yields CASSSAWGAGEQSEQYF. The V gene is TRBV5-6, the J gene TRBJ2-7, with TRBD2 identical over 8 bases. The CDR3 contains 17 residues. The germline V gene has CDR1 SGHDT and CDR2 YYEEEE. The V gene end was trimmed by 3 bases and the J gene end by 6 bases; junction bases not matched to a gene: 17.

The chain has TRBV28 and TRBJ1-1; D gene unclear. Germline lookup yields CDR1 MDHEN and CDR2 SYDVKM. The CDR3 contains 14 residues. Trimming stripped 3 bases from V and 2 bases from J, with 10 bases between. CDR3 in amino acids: CASSLMRGNTEAFF. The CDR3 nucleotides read TGTGCCAGCAGTTTGATGCGGGGAAACACTGAAGCTTTCTTT.

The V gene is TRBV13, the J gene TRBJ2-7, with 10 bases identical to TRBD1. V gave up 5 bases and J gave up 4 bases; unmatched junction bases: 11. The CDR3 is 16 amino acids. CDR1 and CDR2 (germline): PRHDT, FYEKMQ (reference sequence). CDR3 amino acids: CASSLYRDRGFYEQYF. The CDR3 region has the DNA TGTGCCAGCAGCCTCTACCGGGACAGGGGTTTTTACGAGCAGTACTTC.